This T cell receptor beta chain was profiled in a study of cytomegalovirus exposure and HLA in healthy donors. Study overall: Early released data had around 88 million unique TCRs, all coming from HLA-typed donors. Falling in the Caucasian-associated ancestry cluster were 80% to 85% of about 400 genotyped donors. Whole-study results and caveats: Most sequenced TCRs were rare (though some public TCRs occurred in many donors).

Trimming removed 3 bases at V and 2 bases at J, with 11 bases between. Per the germline V gene, CDR1 is MNHNS and CDR2 is SASEGT. The length of the CDR3 is 15 residues. The PCR employed 60 Vbeta primers together with 13 Jbeta primers. Sequencing used immunoSEQ multiplex PCR; TCRdb keeps in-frame clones, though not all of them. The sample lists fewer than 110,000 clones; about four fifths were seen once. When sampled, the donors appeared nominally healthy, though they likely had unrecorded immune exposures. Comments on this clone: Its antigen is not known.

Material for sequencing was PBMCs. The rearrangement uses TRBV6-1 and TRBJ1-5; D unclear. This sequence originates from a woman between 40 and 55 years old in good health and CMV-seronegative. CDR3 DNA sequence: TGTGCCAGCAGTGACTCGGGGTGGGGCAATCAGCCCCAGCATTTT. This sequence encodes CASSDSGWGNQPQHF.